These T cell receptor beta chains were read from a single sample in a study of T cell responses to AZD1222 COVID-19 vaccine. Assay: immunoSEQ multiplex PCR; the TCRdb copy retains only in-frame clones and omits some. The sample includes about 100,000 clones, 90% of them seen just once. Material: peripheral blood, obtained on day 0 of AZD1222 vaccination. These receptors all stem from an adult in good health. Each CDR3 is given with its conserved first and last residue.

J gene | V gene | CDR3 protein
TRBJ1-2 | TRBV18 | CASSPGANYGYTF
TRBJ1-2 | TRBV5-1 | CASSLATTAIYGYTF
TRBJ1-2 | TRBV5-6 | CASSPAGEGRNYGYTF
TRBJ1-6 | TRBV11-2 | CASSPDTDSFTPLHF
TRBJ2-1 | TRBV11-2 | CASSLEHSGAGNEQFF
TRBJ1-5 | TRBV9 | CASSAGGHQPQHF
TRBJ1-2 | TRBV5-6 | CASSLWEANYGYTF
TRBJ2-2 | TRBV18 | CASSPLSIQTNTGELFF
TRBJ1-1 | TRBV10-1 | CASSERGAEAFF
TRBJ1-1 | TRBV28 | CASSLTGETHTEAFF
TRBJ1-1 | TRBV10-3 | CAISESGTGRTEAFF
TRBJ2-7 | TRBV6-6 | CASSLRDSIYEQYF
TRBJ2-7 | TRBV2 | CASREVDGSYEQYF
TRBJ2-7 | TRBV28 | CASSSTGPSIWRYF
TRBJ1-1 | TRBV10-3 | CAISEQAGTEAFF
TRBJ2-7 | TRBV5-4 | CASSLAWGLAGGNREQYF
TRBJ1-1 | TRBV3-1/TRBV3-2 | CASSLLRRGGPTEAFF
TRBJ1-3 | TRBV9 | CASSVEHIGNTIYF
TRBJ1-5 | TRBV7-6 | CASSYRGLYSNQPQHF
TRBJ1-6 | TRBV9 | CASSVNGNSPLHF
TRBJ1-1 | TRBV3-1/TRBV3-2 | CASSQEVSTAEAFF
TRBJ1-1 | TRBV19 | CASSGTERGAFF
TRBJ1-3 | TRBV27 | CASSPVRAGNTIYF
TRBJ2-3 | TRBV12-2 | CASRFEAAGGGTDTQYF
TRBJ1-2 | TRBV7-2 | CASSRDRDGGYTF
TRBJ2-2 | TRBV2 | CASSSSGELFF
TRBJ1-1 | TRBV7-9 | CAITGTNTEAFF
TRBJ1-2 | TRBV7-3 | CASSLEGDNYGYTF
TRBJ1-1 | TRBV14 | CASSQLGRSTEAFF
TRBJ2-3 | TRBV12-3/TRBV12-4 | CASSLERTDTQYF
TRBJ1-1 | TRBV12-3/TRBV12-4 | CASSLASNTEAFF
TRBJ1-2 | TRBV7-9 | CASSETVNYGYTF
TRBJ2-7 | TRBV15 | CATSRETDSLPYEQYF
TRBJ1-2 | TRBV27 | CASSRTANYGYTF
TRBJ2-3 | TRBV7-2 | CASSLESEDTQYF
TRBJ2-1 | TRBV6-2/TRBV6-3 | CASSYSIGGPGSYNEQFF
TRBJ1-4 | TRBV6-5 | CASSYSSTASNEKLFF
TRBJ1-1 | TRBV6-5 | CASRPGQVAEAFF
TRBJ1-1 | TRBV5-5 | CASSFWGQGGYRLDTEAFF
TRBJ1-2 | TRBV19 | CASSTRDRVNGYTF
TRBJ2-7 | TRBV7-8 | CASSQTSSDVYEQYF
TRBJ1-3 | TRBV20-1 | CSASSGFARGNTIYF
TRBJ1-6 | TRBV7-8 | CASSLEGARSPLHF
TRBJ2-5 | TRBV15 | CATSTDRAGETQYF
TRBJ1-3 | TRBV19 | CASSIAGDGTIYF